This TCR beta chain emerged from a study of CD8 T cells in Susac syndrome. Reverse transcription used roughly 0.5 to 1 ug RNA and random hexamers. By means of immunoSEQ multiplex PCR, TCR beta CDR3 spanning 54 Vbeta and 13 Jbeta underwent amplification. TCRdb reprocessed the immunoSEQ multiplex PCR reads via MiXCR and lists one record per CDR3 protein. This table has 160,000 or so distinct CDR3 sequences, approximately 94% appearing once. This CDR3 contains 14 residues. Trimming stripped 2 bases from V and 4 bases from J, with 12 bases between. The authors sequenced TCR beta from blood CD8+ and CD4+ T cells. It was treatment-naive patients with stable or active relapsing-remitting disease who made up the multiple sclerosis controls. Negative isolation was applied to CD8+ and CD4+ T cells, and FACS enrichment was applied to TEMRA cells.

The receptor comes from a human donor with multiple sclerosis. The sample taken for sequencing was CD4+ T cells from PBMCs. V is TRBV12-3 or TRBV12-4 and J is TRBJ2-7, with a weak D call TRBD2 (6 bases). CDR3 nucleotide sequence: TGTGCCAGCAGTTTAAGTCCGGGGGAATACGAGCAGTACTTC. As protein: CASSLSPGEYEQYF.